This T cell receptor beta chain was recovered during a study of blood T cell repertoires in COVID-19. About the research overall: The United States, Italy and Spain provided the acute and convalescent COVID-19 samples. PBMCs, B-cell-depleted T cells, or T cells provided the cDNA or gDNA that made up the material.

The CDR3 has 14 amino acids. Germline CDR1 and CDR2: GTSNPN and SVGIG (reference sequence). V lost 4 bases, J lost 4 bases, and 14 bases lay in between. In the authors' workflow: Nucleated cell counts were estimated from reference gene primer amplification. TCRdb's table, derived via immunoSEQ multiplex PCR, lists solely in-frame clones and lacks some. V, J and clone size are those of that table, while D and trimming were read from the DNA. The table has about 280,000 clones, approximately 88% seen once. The rearrangement joins TRBV30 to TRBJ1-5; TRBD1 might be the D (6 bases). This TCR came from a man aged 18-30 years with active or convalescent COVID-19. Sequencing was done on a sample of peripheral blood. CDR3 sequence reads: CAWKNGTRNQPQHF. DNA of the CDR3: TGTGCCTGGAAAAACGGGACAAGGAATCAGCCCCAGCATTTT.